Each of the 26 T cell receptor beta chains below was sequenced from the same sample in a study of blood T cell repertoires in COVID-19. Measured with immunoSEQ multiplex PCR; TCRdb has only the in-frame clones, and not every one. This table has 350,000 to 450,000 clones, 70% to 90% appearing once. Material for sequencing was PBMCs or T cells enriched from blood (not recorded which). Source of these receptors: a woman aged 18-29 years who had been exposed to COVID-19.

V usage is TRBV7-9 and J usage is TRBJ2-1; D is possibly TRBD1 (6 bases). The CDR3 is made up of 15 amino acids. From germline, CDR1 is SEHNR and CDR2 FQNEAQ (reference sequence). Trimming removed 4 bases from V and 3 bases from J, with 13 bases in between. The CDR3 nucleotides are TGTGCCAGCAGCTCTTCAGGGGAATTCTACAATGAGCAGTTCTTC. This gives the protein CASSSSGEFYNEQFF.

The chain has TRBV6-5 and TRBJ2-7; 8 nucleotides align to TRBD1. The CDR3 loop spans 15 amino acids. CDR1 is MNHEY and CDR2 is SVGAGI in the germline V gene. The J segment lost 3 bases and the V segment lost 7 bases, leaving 11 bases of the junction unmatched. The CDR3 here is CASIQEGQVHYEQYF. The CDR3, as DNA: TGTGCCAGCATTCAAGAGGGACAGGTCCACTACGAGCAGTACTTC.

V and J are TRBV24-1 and TRBJ2-1; tentatively, D is TRBD1 (5 bases). This CDR3 is 15 amino acids long. The V and J ends lost 3 bases and 2 bases respectively, with 10 bases between them. CDR1 is KGHDR and CDR2 is SFDVKD in the germline V gene. The CDR3 DNA reads as TGTGCCACCAGTGATCCAGGGAAAACCTACAATGAGCAGTTCTTC. Protein: CATSDPGKTYNEQFF.

This rearrangement joins TRBV7-2 to TRBJ2-1; 11 nucleotides line up with TRBD2. The CDR3 spans 16 residues. J lost 4 bases, V lost 5 bases, and 7 bases had no gene match. Germline CDR1 reads SGHTA; CDR2 reads FQGNSA. Here the CDR3 DNA reads TGTGCCAGCAGCCCTAGAGGGACTAGCGGTTACAATGAGCAGTTCTTC. It specifies CASSPRGTSGYNEQFF.

The gene calls are TRBV3-1 (or the pseudogene TRBV3-2) and TRBJ2-5, with a tentative D call TRBD1 (5 bases). Germline V lookup: CDR1 LGHDT, CDR2 YNNKEL (reference sequence). The CDR3 runs to 14 residues. V was clipped by 5 bases and J by 2 bases, with 12 bases between them. CDR3 nucleotide sequence: TGTGCCAGCAGCTACTCGCAGGGTCAAGAGACCCAGTACTTC. Encoded protein: CASSYSQGQETQYF.

The V call is TRBV6-5, the J call TRBJ1-5, with no clear D. The CDR3 covers 14 residues. Trimming left V 7 bases short and J 2 bases short, with 12 bases between. CDR1 is MNHEY, CDR2 SVGAGI, per germline. The DNA for the CDR3 is TGTGCCAGCACCGGCCCCGGGGGCAATCAGCCCCAGCATTTT. It specifies CASTGPGGNQPQHF.

CDR3 in amino acids: CASSPDGTPYGYTF. The CDR3 DNA reads TGTGCCAGCAGTCCGGACGGGACACCCTATGGCTACACCTTC. The chain carries TRBV6-6 and TRBJ1-2; D may be TRBD1 (6 bases). This CDR3 has 14 amino acids. The V end lost 5 bases, the J end lost 4 bases, and 14 bases lay between the germline ends. Germline V gives CDR1 MNHNY, CDR2 SVGAGI (reference sequence).

The chain has TRBV6-5 and TRBJ1-1, with D perhaps matching TRBD1 (5 bases). Per germline, CDR1 MNHEY and CDR2 SVGAGI. Between the trimmed V and J ends, which lost 9 bases and 2 bases, there was a span of 13 bases. The CDR3 consists of 13 residues. The CDR3 protein is CASFGQTNTEAFF. The CDR3 bases are TGTGCCAGTTTCGGACAAACAAACACTGAAGCTTTCTTT.

CDR3 nucleotide sequence: TGTGCCAGCAGTTACTCGAGCAGGCTGACCTACGAGCAGTACTTC. Protein: CASSYSSRLTYEQYF. The V call is TRBV6-5, the J call TRBJ2-7; D ambiguous. The CDR3 contains 15 residues. Trimming pared 0 bases from V and 2 bases from J, leaving 11 bases between. Germline V gives CDR1 MNHEY, CDR2 SVGAGI.

CDR3: CASSLEVRQPQHF. The CDR3 coding sequence is TGTGCCAGCAGCTTAGAAGTCAGGCAGCCCCAGCATTTT. This chain uses TRBV7-6 with TRBJ1-5; no clear D. Trimming shortened V by 1 base and J by 7 bases, and 8 bases separated the two germline ends. Germline assignment: CDR1 SGHVS and CDR2 FNYEAQ. The CDR3 covers 13 residues.

The rearrangement links TRBV28 to TRBJ2-1; TRBD1 agrees at 10 bases. The CDR3 contains 15 residues. Germline V gene data show CDR1 as MDHEN and CDR2 as SYDVKM. With V trimmed by 4 bases and J by 6 bases, 6 bases remained unmatched. Written as DNA, the CDR3 is TGTGCCAGCAGTTCCGGGACAGGGGTTCTCAATGAGCAGTTCTTC. It specifies CASSSGTGVLNEQFF.

The chain is built from TRBV29-1 and TRBJ2-3, with a weak D call TRBD2 (6 bases). V lost 7 bases, J lost 0 bases, and 17 bases lay in between. Germline CDR1 SQVTM, CDR2 ANQGSEA. This CDR3 has 15 residues. CDR3 sequence reads: CSARAGTSSTDTQYF. The CDR3 coding sequence is TGCAGCGCTCGGGCCGGGACTTCGAGCACAGATACGCAGTATTTT.

The CDR3: CASSYLEVGDNEQFF. The CDR3 coding sequence is TGTGCCAGTAGTTATCTAGAAGTCGGGGACAATGAGCAGTTCTTC. The chain carries TRBV19 and TRBJ2-1, with D perhaps matching TRBD2 (5 bases). This CDR3 contains 15 residues. Trimming took 5 bases from V and 5 from J, leaving 16 bases between them. Germline V gene sequence: CDR1 LNHDA, CDR2 SQIVND (reference sequence).

J is TRBJ1-2 and V is TRBV30; 9 nucleotides match TRBD1. The length of the CDR3 is 12 residues. V trimming: 2 bases; J trimming: 8 bases; junction bases outside the gene matches: 3. Germline lookup yields CDR1 GTSNPN and CDR2 SVGIG (reference sequence). The CDR3, as DNA: TGTGCCTGGAGTTTTACAGGGGGCGGCTACACCTTC. Translating it yields CAWSFTGGGYTF.

The chain recombines TRBV25-1 with TRBJ2-1, with 9 positions matching TRBD2. The CDR3 totals 16 residues. Germline V gene sequence: CDR1 MGHDK, CDR2 SYGVNS. V shed 1 base, J shed 5 bases, and the junction held 6 bases outside the gene matches. The CDR3 nucleotides are TGTGCCAGCAGTGAATCCGGCGGGAGGGTTGACAATGAGCAGTTCTTC. Translation gives CASSESGGRVDNEQFF. The complete variable domain, with remaining parts taken from reference TRBV25-1 and TRBJ2-1, reads EADIYQTPRYLVIGTGKKITLECSQTMGHDKMYWYQQDPGMELHLIHYSYGVNSTEKGDLSSESTVSRIRTEHFPLTLESARPSHTSQYLCASSESGGRVDNEQFFGPGTRLTVL.

V and J are TRBV28 and TRBJ1-4, with 8 nucleotides matching TRBD1. CDR3 length: 14 residues. The V segment lost 3 bases and the J segment 8 bases; nucleotides outside the gene matches: 5. Germline V lookup: CDR1 MDHEN, CDR2 SYDVKM. This chain's CDR3 is CASSFRGRYEKLFF. The CDR3 DNA follows: TGTGCCAGCAGTTTCAGGGGGCGCTACGAAAAACTGTTTTTT.

This chain uses TRBV9 with TRBJ2-7; 9 bases agree with TRBD2. V shed 5 bases, J shed 5 bases, and the junction held 8 bases outside the gene matches. Germline V gene lookup returns CDR1 SGDLS and CDR2 YYNGEE. The length of the CDR3 is 14 residues. In DNA form, the CDR3 reads TGTGCCAGCAGATCCAGCGGGGGGAACGACGAGCAGTACTTC. Translation: CASRSSGGNDEQYF.

This clone was counted only a few times. Additional DNA sequences in this sample encode the identical CDR3. This chain connects TRBV4-3 to TRBJ2-7; possible D gene TRBD1, 5 bases. The V end was cut by 3 bases, the J end by 4 bases, with 10 bases between. The CDR3 has 13 residues. The germline V gene encodes CDR1 LGHNA and CDR2 YSLEER. The DNA for the CDR3 is TGCGCCAGCAGCCAGGGCACAGGATACGAGCAGTACTTC. Translation: CASSQGTGYEQYF.

CDR3 nucleotide sequence: TGTGCCAGCAGCCGACCCGGGACAGGGGTCTATGGCTACACCTTC. Translating gives CASSRPGTGVYGYTF. The chain combines TRBV21-1 with TRBJ1-2; the DNA was not used to check the table's D call, TRBD1. TRBV21-1 represents a pseudogene. The CDR3 loop spans 15 amino acids.

The CDR3: CASSLLGGPQETQYF. The CDR3 DNA follows: TGTGCCAGCAGTTTATTGGGGGGACCCCAAGAGACCCAGTACTTC. This chain links TRBV27 with TRBJ2-5; tentative D call: TRBD2 (6 bases). This CDR3 has 15 amino acids. Germline loops: CDR1 MNHEY, CDR2 SMNVEV (reference sequence). V gave up 1 base and J gave up 1 base, with 10 bases separating them.

The rearrangement links TRBV27 to TRBJ1-2, with 8 nucleotides matching TRBD1. This CDR3 region has 15 residues. Germline CDR1 and CDR2: MNHEY and SMNVEV (reference sequence). The junction had 7 bases not matched to a gene; V was cut back by 3 bases and J by 4 bases. CDR3 sequence (DNA): TGTGCCAGCAGTTTTTTGGGACAGGCCGGCTATGGCTACACCTTC. Amino acid sequence: CASSFLGQAGYGYTF.

This chain links TRBV6-5 with TRBJ2-1; D not resolved. V shed 0 bases and J shed 15 bases, with 21 bases lying between them. Germline-derived CDR1 and CDR2 are MNHEY and SVGAGI. The CDR3 is 15 amino acids. The CDR3 coding sequence is TGTGCCAGCAGTTACTCGCGCACCCAAAATTCCCCCCCGTTCTTC. Its protein is CASSYSRTQNSPPFF.

This clone appeared once. The CDR3 region is CAWSAFLTVMNTEAFF. CDR3 sequence (DNA): TGTGCCTGGAGTGCATTTTTGACAGTTATGAACACTGAAGCTTTCTTT. The chain joins TRBV30 to TRBJ1-1, with D possibly being TRBD1 (5 bases). The V gene's germline CDR1 is GTSNPN and CDR2 SVGIG (reference sequence). Between the trimmed V and J ends, which lost 1 base and 0 bases, there was a span of 15 bases. The CDR3 has 16 residues.

This clone was picked up one time. The V gene is TRBV5-4, the J gene TRBJ2-1; 9 positions match TRBD2. The junction had 9 bases not matched to a gene; V was cut back by 2 bases and J by 6 bases. The CDR3 has 16 amino acids. Germline V gene lookup returns CDR1 SGHNT and CDR2 YYREEE (reference sequence). The CDR3 reads CASSFTSGPIFNEQFF. Written as DNA, the CDR3 is TGTGCCAGCAGCTTCACTAGCGGGCCTATATTCAATGAGCAGTTCTTC.

This rearrangement joins TRBV18 to TRBJ2-1, with 7 nucleotides matching TRBD1. The junction had 10 bases not matched to a gene; V was cut back by 2 bases and J by 0 bases. The CDR3 runs 18 residues. Germline CDR1 reads KGHSH; CDR2 reads LQKENI. The CDR3 DNA is TGTGCCAGCTCACCAGAGACAGGGTCATTCAACTCCTACAATGAGCAGTTCTTC. Encoded protein: CASSPETGSFNSYNEQFF.

The V and J genes are TRBV14 and TRBJ1-1; weak D call: TRBD1 (5 bases). The CDR3 totals 16 residues. The germline V and J ends were trimmed by 4 bases and 1 base, with 16 bases remaining between them. CDR1 SGHDN and CDR2 FVKESK come from the germline V gene. The CDR3 DNA follows: TGTGCCAGCAGCCCGGATAGGGGTTTGGGGAACACTGAAGCTTTCTTT. Translation: CASSPDRGLGNTEAFF.